The T cell receptor (beta chain) described here comes from a study of response to subunit inactivated influenza vaccine. TCRdb reanalysed the RT-PCR reads using MiXCR and keeps one entry per CDR3 protein. Here the sample spans around 850,000 distinct CDR3 sequences, approximately 17% being singletons. Germline-derived CDR1 and CDR2 are LNHNV and YYDKDF (reference sequence). CDR3 length: 18 residues. Deletions cut 0 bases from V and 4 bases from J, with 19 bases between. Findings and limits, study-wide: Authors proposed each seasonal influenza vaccination draws in few new T cells.

This clonotype was detected only a few times. Its antigen is not identified. The sample here was PBMCs from blood, taken roughly 5 days after vaccination. The gene calls are TRBV15 and TRBJ2-1, with D possibly matching TRBD2 (6 bases). This receptor was obtained from a man aged 50-60 years who received an inactivated influenza vaccine. CDR3 amino acids: CATSRDPTQAGVYNEQFF. The CDR3 nucleotides are TGTGCCACCAGCAGAGATCCAACCCAAGCGGGCGTATACAATGAGCAGTTCTTC.